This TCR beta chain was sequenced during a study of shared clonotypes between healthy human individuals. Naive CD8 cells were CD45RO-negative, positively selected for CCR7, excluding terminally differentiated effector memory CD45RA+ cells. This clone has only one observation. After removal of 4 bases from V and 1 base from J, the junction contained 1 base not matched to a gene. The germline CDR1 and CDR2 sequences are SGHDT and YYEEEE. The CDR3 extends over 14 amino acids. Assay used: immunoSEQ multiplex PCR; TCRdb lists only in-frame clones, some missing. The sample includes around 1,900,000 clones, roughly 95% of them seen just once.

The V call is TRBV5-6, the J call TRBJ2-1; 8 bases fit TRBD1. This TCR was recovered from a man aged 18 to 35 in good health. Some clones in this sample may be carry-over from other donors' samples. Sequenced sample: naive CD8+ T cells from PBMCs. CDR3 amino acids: CASSHRGSYNEQFF. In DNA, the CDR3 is TGTGCCAGCAGCCACAGGGGGTCCTACAATGAGCAGTTCTTC.